The 5 T cell receptor beta chains listed next were all sequenced from one sample in a study of cytomegalovirus exposure and HLA in healthy donors. TCRdb keeps only in-frame clones here, not all; method: immunoSEQ multiplex PCR. This table has about 200,000 clones, 75% to 85% appearing once. Sequencing used PBMCs. The receptors were sampled from a woman aged 30 to 39 in good health and CMV-seropositive.

The chain uses TRBV11-3 and TRBJ2-2; tentatively, D is TRBD2 (5 bases). The germline V gene encodes CDR1 SGHNT and CDR2 YENEEA. The CDR3 has 18 amino acids. Trimming stripped 1 base from V and 1 base from J, with 16 bases between. The CDR3 reads CASSLARGPGQNTGELFF. CDR3 sequence (DNA): TGTGCCAGCAGCTTAGCACGCGGGCCGGGCCAGAACACCGGGGAGCTGTTTTTT.

The DNA of the CDR3 is TGTGCCAGCTGGACCCGGGACAGGTTCACTGAAGCTTTCTTT. Protein product: CASWTRDRFTEAFF. This chain links TRBV6-1 with TRBJ1-1; 8 bases agree with TRBD1. CDR1 is MNHNS and CDR2 is SASEGT in the germline V gene. Unmatched junction bases numbered 9, after V lost 8 bases and J lost 4 bases. The CDR3 is 14 residues long.

The CDR3 DNA reads TGTGCCAGCAGCGGAGCCCCTAACACTGAAGCTTTCTTT. Protein product: CASSGAPNTEAFF. The rearrangement joins TRBV11-2 to TRBJ1-1; D unclear. Germline CDR1 reads SGHAT; CDR2 reads FQNNGV. Trimming removed 5 bases at V and 2 bases at J, with 9 bases between. The CDR3 contains 13 residues.

This clone has just a few counts. The gene calls are TRBV19 and TRBJ2-5, with D perhaps matching TRBD1 (5 bases). Germline V gives CDR1 LNHDA, CDR2 SQIVND (reference sequence). The CDR3 covers 15 residues. V lost 6 bases to trimming and J lost 2 bases, with 16 bases between them. CDR3 protein: CASSPSRAGQETQYF. DNA for the CDR3: TGTGCCAGTAGCCCCTCCCGGGCAGGGCAAGAGACCCAGTACTTC.

A remark on this clone: At the DNA level, this CDR3 is encoded by other sequences in the same sample as well. The chain has TRBV11-2 and TRBJ2-7; a weak D match, TRBD1 (5 bases). Germline V gene data show CDR1 as SGHAT and CDR2 as FQNNGV. Trimming pared 1 base from V and 2 bases from J, leaving 9 bases between. This CDR3 is 14 amino acids long. CDR3 nucleotide sequence: TGTGCCAGCAGCTTAGTCCAGGGCACCTACGAGCAGTACTTC. Translated: CASSLVQGTYEQYF. Full variable domain (missing parts from reference TRBV11-2 and TRBJ2-7): EAGVAQSPRYKIIEKRQSVAFWCNPISGHATLYWYQQILGQGPKLLIQFQNNGVVDDSQLPKDRFSAERLKGVDSTLKIQPAKLEDSAVYLCASSLVQGTYEQYFGPGTRLTVT.